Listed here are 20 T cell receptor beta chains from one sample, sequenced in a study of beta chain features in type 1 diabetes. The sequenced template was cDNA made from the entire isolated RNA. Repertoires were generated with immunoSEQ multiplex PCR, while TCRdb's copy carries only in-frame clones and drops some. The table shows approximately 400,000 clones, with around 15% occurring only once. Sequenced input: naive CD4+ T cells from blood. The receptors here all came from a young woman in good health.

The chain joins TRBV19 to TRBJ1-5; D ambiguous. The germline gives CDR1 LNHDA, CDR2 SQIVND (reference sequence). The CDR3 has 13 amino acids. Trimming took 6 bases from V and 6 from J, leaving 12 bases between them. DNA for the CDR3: TGTGCCAGTAGCCCCTTGAACGGTCAGCCCCAGCATTTT. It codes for CASSPLNGQPQHF.

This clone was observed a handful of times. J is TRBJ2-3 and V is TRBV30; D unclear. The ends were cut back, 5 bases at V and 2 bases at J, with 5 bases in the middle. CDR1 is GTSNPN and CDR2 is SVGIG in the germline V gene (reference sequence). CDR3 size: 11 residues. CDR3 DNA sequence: TGTGCCTGGGCGCTCACAGATACGCAGTATTTT. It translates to CAWALTDTQYF. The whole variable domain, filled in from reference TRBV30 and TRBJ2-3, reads SQTIHQWPATLVQPVGSPLSLECTVEGTSNPNLYWYRQAAGRGLQLLFYSVGIGQISSEVPQNLSASRPQDRQFILSSKKLLLSDSGFYLCAWALTDTQYFGPGTRLTVL.

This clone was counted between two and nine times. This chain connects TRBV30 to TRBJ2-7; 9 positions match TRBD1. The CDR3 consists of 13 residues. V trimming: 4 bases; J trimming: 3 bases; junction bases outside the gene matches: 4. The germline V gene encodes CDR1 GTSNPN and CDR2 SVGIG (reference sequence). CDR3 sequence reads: CAWISGQGYEQYF. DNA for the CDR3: TGTGCCTGGATCTCGGGACAGGGCTACGAGCAGTACTTC.

The CDR3 bases are TGTGCCAGCAGCGAGTCTAGCGGCCCCTACGAGCAGTACTTC. This translates into CASSESSGPYEQYF. The rearrangement uses TRBV7-9 and TRBJ2-7; TRBD2 agrees at 7 bases. Germline V gives CDR1 SEHNR, CDR2 FQNEAQ (reference sequence). Trimming at V came to 5 bases and at J to 2 bases, leaving 6 bases not matched to a gene. This CDR3 is built from 14 residues.

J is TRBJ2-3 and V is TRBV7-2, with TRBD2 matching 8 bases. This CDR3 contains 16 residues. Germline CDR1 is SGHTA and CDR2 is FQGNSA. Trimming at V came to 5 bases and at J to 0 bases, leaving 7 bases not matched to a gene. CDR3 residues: CASSRSSSGSTDTQYF. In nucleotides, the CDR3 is TGTGCCAGCAGCCGATCTTCTAGCGGGAGCACAGATACGCAGTATTTT.

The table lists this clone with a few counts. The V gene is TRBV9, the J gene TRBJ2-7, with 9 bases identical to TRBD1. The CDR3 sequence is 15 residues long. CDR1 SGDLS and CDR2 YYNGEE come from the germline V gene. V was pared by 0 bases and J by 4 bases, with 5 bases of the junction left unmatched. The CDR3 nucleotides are TGTGCCAGCAGCGTAGGAGGACAGGGGTTATACGAGCAGTACTTC. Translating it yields CASSVGGQGLYEQYF.

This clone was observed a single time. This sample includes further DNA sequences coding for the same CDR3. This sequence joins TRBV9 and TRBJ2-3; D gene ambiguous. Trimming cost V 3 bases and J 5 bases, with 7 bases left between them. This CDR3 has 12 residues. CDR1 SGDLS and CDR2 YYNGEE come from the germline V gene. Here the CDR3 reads CASSAGGDTQYF. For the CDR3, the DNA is TGTGCCAGCAGCGCGGGTGGAGATACGCAGTATTTT.

The DNA of the CDR3 is TGTGCCAGCAGCTTGGATCCACTAGCGGTCTACGAGCAGTACTTC. Its translation is CASSLDPLAVYEQYF. The chain recombines TRBV5-4 with TRBJ2-7, with 8 bases that match TRBD2. The CDR3 consists of 15 residues. J was trimmed by 3 bases and V by 0 bases; bases with no gene match: 5. Germline CDR1 and CDR2: SGHNT and YYREEE (reference sequence).

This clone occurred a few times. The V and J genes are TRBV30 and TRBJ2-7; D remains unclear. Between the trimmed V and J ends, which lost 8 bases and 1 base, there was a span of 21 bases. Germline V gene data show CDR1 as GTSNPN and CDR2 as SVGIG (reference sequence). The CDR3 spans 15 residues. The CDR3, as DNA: TGTGCCGCCGCGGTCCTGGCGGCTAATTCCTACGAGCAGTACTTC. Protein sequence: CAAAVLAANSYEQYF.

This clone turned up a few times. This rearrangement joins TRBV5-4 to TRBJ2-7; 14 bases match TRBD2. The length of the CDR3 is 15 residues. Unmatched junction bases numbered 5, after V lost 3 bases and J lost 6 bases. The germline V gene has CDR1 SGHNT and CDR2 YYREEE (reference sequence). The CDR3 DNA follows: TGTGCCAGCAGCTGGACTAGCGGGAGGAGGGTCGAGCAGTACTTC. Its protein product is CASSWTSGRRVEQYF.

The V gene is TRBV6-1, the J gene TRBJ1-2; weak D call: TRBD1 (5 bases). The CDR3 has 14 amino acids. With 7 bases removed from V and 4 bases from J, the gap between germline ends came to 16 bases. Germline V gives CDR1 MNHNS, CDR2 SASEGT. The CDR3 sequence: CASTTGGKGYGYTF. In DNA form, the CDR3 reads TGTGCCAGCACTACAGGAGGGAAGGGCTATGGCTACACCTTC.

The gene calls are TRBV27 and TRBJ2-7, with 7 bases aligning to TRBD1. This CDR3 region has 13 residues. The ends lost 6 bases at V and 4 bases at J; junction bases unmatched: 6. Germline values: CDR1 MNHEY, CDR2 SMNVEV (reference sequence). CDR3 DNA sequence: TGTGCCAGCAGGCCGGGACAGAGTTACGAGCAGTACTTC. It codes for CASRPGQSYEQYF.

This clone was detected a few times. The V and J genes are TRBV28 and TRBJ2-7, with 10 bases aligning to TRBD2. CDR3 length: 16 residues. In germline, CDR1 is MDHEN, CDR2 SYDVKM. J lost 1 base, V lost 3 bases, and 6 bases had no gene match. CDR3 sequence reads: CASSFGSGRTSYEQYF. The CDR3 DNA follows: TGTGCCAGCAGTTTCGGTAGCGGGAGGACGTCCTACGAGCAGTACTTC.

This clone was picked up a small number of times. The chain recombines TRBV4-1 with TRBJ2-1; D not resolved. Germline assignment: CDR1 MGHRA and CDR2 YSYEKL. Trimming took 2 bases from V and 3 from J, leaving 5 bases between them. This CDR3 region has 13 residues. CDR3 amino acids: CASSQYNYNEQFF. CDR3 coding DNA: TGCGCCAGCAGCCAATACAACTACAATGAGCAGTTCTTC.

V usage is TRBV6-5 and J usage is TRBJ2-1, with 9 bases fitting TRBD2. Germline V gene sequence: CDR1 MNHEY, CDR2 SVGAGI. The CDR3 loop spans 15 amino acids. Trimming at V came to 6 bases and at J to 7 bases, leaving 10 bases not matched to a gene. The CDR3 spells CASSSPAGGDNEQFF. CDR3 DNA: TGTGCCAGCAGCTCCCCAGCGGGAGGAGATAATGAGCAGTTCTTC.

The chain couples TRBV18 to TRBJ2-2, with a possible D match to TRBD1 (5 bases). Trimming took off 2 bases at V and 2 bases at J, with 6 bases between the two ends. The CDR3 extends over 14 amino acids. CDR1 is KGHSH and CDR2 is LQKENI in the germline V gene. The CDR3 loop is CASSPRGNTGELFF. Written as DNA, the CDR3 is TGTGCCAGCTCACCAAGGGGAAACACCGGGGAGCTGTTTTTT. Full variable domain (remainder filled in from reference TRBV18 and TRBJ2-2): NAGVMQNPRHLVRRRGQEARLRCSPMKGHSHVYWYRQLPEEGLKFMVYLQKENIIDESGMPKERFSAEFPKEGPSILRIQQVVRGDSAAYFCASSPRGNTGELFFGEGSRLTVL.

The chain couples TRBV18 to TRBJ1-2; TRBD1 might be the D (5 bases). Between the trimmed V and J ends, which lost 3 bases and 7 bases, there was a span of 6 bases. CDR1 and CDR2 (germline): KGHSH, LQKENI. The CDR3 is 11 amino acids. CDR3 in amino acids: CASSPGRGYTF. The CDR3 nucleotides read TGTGCCAGCTCACCGGGGCGTGGCTACACCTTC.

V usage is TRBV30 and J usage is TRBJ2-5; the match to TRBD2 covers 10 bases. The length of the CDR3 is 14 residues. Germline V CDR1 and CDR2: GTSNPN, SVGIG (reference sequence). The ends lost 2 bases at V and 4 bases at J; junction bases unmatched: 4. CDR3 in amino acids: CAWSPSGSLETQYF. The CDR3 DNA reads TGTGCCTGGAGTCCTAGCGGGAGCTTAGAGACCCAGTACTTC. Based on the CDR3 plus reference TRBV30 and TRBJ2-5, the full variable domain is SQTIHQWPATLVQPVGSPLSLECTVEGTSNPNLYWYRQAAGRGLQLLFYSVGIGQISSEVPQNLSASRPQDRQFILSSKKLLLSDSGFYLCAWSPSGSLETQYFGPGTRLLVL.

The CDR3: CASSAQGAPEAFF. In DNA, the CDR3 is TGTGCCAGCAGCGCCCAGGGGGCCCCTGAAGCTTTCTTT. The chain carries TRBV14 and TRBJ1-1, with 8 positions matching TRBD1. There are 13 residues in the CDR3. With 5 bases clipped from V and 6 bases from J, the junction kept 5 bases outside the gene matches. Germline values: CDR1 SGHDN, CDR2 FVKESK.

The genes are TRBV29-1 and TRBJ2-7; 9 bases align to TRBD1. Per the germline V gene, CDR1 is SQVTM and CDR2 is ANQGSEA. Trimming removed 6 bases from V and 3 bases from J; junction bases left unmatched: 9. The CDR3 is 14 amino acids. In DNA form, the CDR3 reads TGCAGCGTGCTTACCGGGACAGGGAACTACGAGCAGTACTTC. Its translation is CSVLTGTGNYEQYF.